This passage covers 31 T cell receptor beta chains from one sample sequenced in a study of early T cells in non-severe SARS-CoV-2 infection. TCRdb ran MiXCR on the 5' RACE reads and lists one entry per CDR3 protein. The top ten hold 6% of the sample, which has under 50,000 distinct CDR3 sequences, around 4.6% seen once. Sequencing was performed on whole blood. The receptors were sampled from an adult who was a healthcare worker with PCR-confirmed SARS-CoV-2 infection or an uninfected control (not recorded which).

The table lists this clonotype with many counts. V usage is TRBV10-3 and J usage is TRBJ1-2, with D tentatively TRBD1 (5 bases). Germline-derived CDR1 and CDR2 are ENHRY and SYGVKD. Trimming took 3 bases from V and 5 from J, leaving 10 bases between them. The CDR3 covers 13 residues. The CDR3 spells CAISDSAGYGYTF. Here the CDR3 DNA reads TGTGCCATCAGTGACAGCGCAGGGTATGGCTACACCTTC.

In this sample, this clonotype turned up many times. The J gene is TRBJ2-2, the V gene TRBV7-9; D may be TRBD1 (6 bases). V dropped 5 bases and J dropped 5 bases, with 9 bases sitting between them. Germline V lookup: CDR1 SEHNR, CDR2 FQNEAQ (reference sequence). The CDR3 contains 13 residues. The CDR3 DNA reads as TGTGCCAGCAGCAGGGACACTACCGGGGAGCTGTTTTTT. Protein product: CASSRDTTGELFF.

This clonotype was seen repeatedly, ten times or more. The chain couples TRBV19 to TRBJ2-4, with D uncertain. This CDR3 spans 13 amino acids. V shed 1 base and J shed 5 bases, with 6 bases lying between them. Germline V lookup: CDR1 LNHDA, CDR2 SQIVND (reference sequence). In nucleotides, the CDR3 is TGTGCCAGTAGTATAGGCGGTCAAAACATTCAGTACTTC. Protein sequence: CASSIGGQNIQYF.

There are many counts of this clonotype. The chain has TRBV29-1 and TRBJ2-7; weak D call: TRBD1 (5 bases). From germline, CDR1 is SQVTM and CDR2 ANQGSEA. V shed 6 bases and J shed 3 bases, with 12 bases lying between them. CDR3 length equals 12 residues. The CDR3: CSVSSGNYEQYF. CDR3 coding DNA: TGCAGCGTGTCTTCAGGGAACTACGAGCAGTACTTC.

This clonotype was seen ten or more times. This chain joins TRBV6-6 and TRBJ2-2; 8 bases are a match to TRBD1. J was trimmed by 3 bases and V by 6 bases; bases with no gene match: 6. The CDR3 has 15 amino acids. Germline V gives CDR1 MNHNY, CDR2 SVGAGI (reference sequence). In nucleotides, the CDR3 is TGTGCCAGCAGCTACGGACAGGGTGACACCGGGGAGCTGTTTTTT. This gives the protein CASSYGQGDTGELFF.

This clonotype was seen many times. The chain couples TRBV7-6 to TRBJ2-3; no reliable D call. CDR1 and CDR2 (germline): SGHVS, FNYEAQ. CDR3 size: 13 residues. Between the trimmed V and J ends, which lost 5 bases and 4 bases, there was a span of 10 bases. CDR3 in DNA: TGTGCCAGCAGCCCCCGACGGGCAGATACGCAGTATTTT. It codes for CASSPRRADTQYF.

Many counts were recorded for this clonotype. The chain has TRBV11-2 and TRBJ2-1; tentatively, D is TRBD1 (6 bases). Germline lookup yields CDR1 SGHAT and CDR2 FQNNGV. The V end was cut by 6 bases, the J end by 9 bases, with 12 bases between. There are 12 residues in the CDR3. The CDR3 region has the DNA TGTGCCAGCAGGAGAGGGGGAACTGAGCAGTTCTTC. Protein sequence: CASRRGGTEQFF. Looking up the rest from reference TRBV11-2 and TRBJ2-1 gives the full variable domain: EAGVAQSPRYKIIEKRQSVAFWCNPISGHATLYWYQQILGQGPKLLIQFQNNGVVDDSQLPKDRFSAERLKGVDSTLKIQPAKLEDSAVYLCASRRGGTEQFFGPGTRLTVL.

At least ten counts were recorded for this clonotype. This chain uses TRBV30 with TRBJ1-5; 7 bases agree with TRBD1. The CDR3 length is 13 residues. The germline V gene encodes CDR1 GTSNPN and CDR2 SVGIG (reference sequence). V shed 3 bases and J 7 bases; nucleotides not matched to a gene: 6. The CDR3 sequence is CAWSTGENQPQHF. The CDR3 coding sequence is TGTGCCTGGAGCACAGGGGAGAACCAGCCCCAGCATTTT.

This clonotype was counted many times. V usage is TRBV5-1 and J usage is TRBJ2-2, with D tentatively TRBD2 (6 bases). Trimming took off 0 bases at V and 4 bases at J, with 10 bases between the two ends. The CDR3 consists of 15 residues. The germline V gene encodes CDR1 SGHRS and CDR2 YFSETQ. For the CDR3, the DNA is TGCGCCAGCAGCTTGGCTAGCGCCAGCACCGGGGAGCTGTTTTTT. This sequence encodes CASSLASASTGELFF.

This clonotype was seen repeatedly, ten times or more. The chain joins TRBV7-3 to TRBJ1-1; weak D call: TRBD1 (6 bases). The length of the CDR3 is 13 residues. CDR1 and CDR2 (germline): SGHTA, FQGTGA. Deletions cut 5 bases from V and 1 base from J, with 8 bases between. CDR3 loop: CASSATGNTEAFF. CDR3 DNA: TGTGCCAGCAGCGCGACAGGGAACACTGAAGCTTTCTTT.

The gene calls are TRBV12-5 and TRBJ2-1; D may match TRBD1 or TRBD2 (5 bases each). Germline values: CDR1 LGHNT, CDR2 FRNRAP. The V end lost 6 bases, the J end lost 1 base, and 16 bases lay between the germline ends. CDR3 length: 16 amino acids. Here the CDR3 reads CASGPGSRGSYNEQFF. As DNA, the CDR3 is TGTGCTAGTGGCCCCGGATCGAGGGGTTCCTACAATGAGCAGTTCTTC. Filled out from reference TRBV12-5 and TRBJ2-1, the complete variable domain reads DARVTQTPRHKVTEMGQEVTMRCQPILGHNTVFWYRQTMMQGLELLAYFRNRAPLDDSGMPKDRFSAEMPDATLATLKIQPSEPRDSAVYFCASGPGSRGSYNEQFFGPGTRLTVL.

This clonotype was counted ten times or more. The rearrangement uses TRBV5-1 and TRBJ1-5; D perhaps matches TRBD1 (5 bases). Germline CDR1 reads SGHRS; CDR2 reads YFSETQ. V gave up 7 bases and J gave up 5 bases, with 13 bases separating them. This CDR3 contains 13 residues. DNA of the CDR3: TGCGCCAGCCGTCTGGGGACGGATCAGCCCCAGCATTTT. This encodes CASRLGTDQPQHF.

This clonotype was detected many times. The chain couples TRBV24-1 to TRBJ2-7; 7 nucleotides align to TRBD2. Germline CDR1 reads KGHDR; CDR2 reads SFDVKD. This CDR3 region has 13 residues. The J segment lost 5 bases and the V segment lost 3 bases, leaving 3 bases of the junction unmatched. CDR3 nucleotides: TGTGCCACCAGTGATACTAGCGCCCACGAGCAGTACTTC. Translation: CATSDTSAHEQYF.

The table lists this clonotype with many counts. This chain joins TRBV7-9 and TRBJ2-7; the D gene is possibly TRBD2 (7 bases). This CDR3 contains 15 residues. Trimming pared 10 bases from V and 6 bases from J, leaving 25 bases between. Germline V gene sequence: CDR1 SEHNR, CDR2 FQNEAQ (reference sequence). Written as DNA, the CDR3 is TGTGCCACCCGACCAGACTCAGGGGAGGGCGGCGAGCAGTACTTC. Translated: CATRPDSGEGGEQYF.

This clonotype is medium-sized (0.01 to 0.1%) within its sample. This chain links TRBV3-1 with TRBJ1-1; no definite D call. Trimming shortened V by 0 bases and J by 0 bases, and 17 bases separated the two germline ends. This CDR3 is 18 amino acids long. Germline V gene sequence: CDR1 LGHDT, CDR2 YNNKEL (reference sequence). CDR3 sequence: CASSQEPSFGEMNTEAFF. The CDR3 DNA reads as TGTGCCAGCAGCCAAGAACCCAGCTTCGGCGAGATGAACACTGAAGCTTTCTTT.

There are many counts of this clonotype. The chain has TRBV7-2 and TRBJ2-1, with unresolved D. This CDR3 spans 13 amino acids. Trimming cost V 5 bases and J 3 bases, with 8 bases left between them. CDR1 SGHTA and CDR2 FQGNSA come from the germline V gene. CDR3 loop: CASSPDFYNEQFF. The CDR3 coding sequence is TGTGCCAGCAGCCCCGACTTCTACAATGAGCAGTTCTTC.

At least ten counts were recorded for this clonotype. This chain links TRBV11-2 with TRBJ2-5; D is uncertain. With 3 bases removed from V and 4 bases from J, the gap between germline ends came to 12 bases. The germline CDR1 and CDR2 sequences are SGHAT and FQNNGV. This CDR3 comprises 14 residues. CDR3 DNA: TGTGCCAGCAGCTTGGATCGAGTAGGAGAGACCCAGTACTTC. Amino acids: CASSLDRVGETQYF.

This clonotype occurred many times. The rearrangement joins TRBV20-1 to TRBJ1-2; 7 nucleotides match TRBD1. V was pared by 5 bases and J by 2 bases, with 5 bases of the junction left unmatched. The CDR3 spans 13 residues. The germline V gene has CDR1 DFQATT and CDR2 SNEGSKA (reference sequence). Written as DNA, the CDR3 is TGCAGTGCTTCAGGGACAGCGAACTATGGCTACACCTTC. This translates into CSASGTANYGYTF.

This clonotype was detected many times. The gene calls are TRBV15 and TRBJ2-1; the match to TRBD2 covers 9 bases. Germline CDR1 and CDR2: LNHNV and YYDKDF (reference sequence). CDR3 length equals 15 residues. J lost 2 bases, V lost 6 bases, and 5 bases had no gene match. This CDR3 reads CATRGIAGAYNEQFF. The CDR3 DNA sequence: TGTGCCACCAGGGGAATAGCGGGGGCCTACAATGAGCAGTTCTTC.

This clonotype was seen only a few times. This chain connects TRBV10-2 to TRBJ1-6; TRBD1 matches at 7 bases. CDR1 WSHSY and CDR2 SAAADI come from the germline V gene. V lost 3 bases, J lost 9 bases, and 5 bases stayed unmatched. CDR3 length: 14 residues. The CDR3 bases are TGCGCCAGCAGTGAAAATCAGGGGGTTTCACCCCTCCACTTT. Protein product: CASSENQGVSPLHF.

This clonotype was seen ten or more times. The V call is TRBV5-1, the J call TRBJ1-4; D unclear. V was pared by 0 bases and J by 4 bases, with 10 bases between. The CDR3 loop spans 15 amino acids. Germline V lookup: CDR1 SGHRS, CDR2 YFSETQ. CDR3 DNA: TGCGCCAGCAGCTTGGCCCCTCTACGTAATGAAAAACTGTTTTTT. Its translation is CASSLAPLRNEKLFF.

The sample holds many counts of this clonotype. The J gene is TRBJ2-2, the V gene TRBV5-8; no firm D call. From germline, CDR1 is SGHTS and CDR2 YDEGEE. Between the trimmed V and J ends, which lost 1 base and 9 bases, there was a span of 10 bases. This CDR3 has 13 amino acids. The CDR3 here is CASSLRSERELFF. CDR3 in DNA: TGTGCCAGCAGCTTGCGAAGCGAGAGGGAGCTGTTTTTT.

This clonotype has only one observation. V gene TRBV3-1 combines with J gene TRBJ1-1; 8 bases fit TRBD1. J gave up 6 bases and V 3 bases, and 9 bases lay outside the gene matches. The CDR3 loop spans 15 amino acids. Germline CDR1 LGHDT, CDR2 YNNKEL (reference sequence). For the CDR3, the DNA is TGTGCCAGCAGCCACGGCTCACAGGGGGGCGCTGAAGCTTTCTTT. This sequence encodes CASSHGSQGGAEAFF.

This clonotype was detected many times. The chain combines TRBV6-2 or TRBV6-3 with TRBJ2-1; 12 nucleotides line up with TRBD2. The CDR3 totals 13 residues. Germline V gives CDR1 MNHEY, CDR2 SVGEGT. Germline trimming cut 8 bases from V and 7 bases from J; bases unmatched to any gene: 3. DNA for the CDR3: TGTGCCAGCGGACTAGCGGGAATGAATGAGCAGTTCTTC. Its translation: CASGLAGMNEQFF.

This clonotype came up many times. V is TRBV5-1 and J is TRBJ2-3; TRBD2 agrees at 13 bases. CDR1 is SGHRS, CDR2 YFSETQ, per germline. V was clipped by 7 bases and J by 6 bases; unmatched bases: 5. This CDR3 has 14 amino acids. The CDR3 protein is CASAGTSGMDTQYF. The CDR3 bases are TGCGCCAGCGCCGGGACTAGCGGGATGGATACGCAGTATTTT. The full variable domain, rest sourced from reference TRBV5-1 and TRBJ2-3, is KAGVTQTPRYLIKTRGQQVTLSCSPISGHRSVSWYQQTPGQGLQFLFEYFSETQRNKGNFPGRFSGRQFSNSRSEMNVSTLELGDSALYLCASAGTSGMDTQYFGPGTRLTVL.

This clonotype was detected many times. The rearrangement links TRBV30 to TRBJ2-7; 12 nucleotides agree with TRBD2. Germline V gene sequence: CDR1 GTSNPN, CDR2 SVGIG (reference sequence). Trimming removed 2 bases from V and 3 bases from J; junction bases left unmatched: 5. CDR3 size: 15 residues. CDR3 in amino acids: CAWSTGLAGSYEQYF. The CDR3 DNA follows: TGTGCCTGGAGTACCGGACTAGCGGGGAGCTACGAGCAGTACTTC.

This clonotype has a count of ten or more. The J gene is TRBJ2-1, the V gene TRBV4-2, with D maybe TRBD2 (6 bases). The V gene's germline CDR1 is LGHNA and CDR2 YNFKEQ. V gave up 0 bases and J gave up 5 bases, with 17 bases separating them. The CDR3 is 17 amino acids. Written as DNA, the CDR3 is TGTGCCAGCAGCCAAGATAACGCAGGAGGGTGGGACAATGAGCAGTTCTTC. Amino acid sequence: CASSQDNAGGWDNEQFF.

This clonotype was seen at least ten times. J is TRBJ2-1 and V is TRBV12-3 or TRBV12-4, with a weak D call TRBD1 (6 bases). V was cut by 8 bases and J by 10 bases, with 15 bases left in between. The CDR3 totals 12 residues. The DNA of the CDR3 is TGTGCCAGCCAGGCGCCAGGGGAGGAGCAGTTCTTC. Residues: CASQAPGEEQFF.

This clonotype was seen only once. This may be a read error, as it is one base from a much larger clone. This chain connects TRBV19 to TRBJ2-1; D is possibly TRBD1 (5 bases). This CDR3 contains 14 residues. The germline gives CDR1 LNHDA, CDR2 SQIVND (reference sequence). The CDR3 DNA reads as TGTGTCAGTAGTATTTCAGGGACCTACAATGAGCAGTTCTTC. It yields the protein CVSSISGTYNEQFF. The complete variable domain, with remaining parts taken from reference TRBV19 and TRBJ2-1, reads DGGITQSPKYLFRKEGQNVTLSCEQNLNHDAMYWYRQDPGQGLRLIYYSQIVNDFQKGDIAEGYSVSREKKESFPLTVTSAQKNPTAFYLCVSSISGTYNEQFFGPGTRLTVL.

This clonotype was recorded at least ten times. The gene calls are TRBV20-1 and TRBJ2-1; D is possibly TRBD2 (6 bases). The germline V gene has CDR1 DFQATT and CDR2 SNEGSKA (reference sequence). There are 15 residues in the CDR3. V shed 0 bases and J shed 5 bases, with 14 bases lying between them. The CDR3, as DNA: TGCAGTGCTAGAGATTTAGCGGACTACAACAATGAGCAGTTCTTC. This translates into CSARDLADYNNEQFF.

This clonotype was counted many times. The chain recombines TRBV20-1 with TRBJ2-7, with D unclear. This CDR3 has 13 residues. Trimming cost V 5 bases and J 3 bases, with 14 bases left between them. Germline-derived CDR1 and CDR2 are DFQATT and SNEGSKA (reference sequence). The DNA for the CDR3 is TGCAGTGCTCGGCAGAGACTCGGCTACGAGCAGTACTTC. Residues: CSARQRLGYEQYF.